This TCR beta chain was found in a study of cytomegalovirus exposure and HLA in healthy donors. This clone was counted between two and nine times. The CDR3 sequence is 14 residues long. J lost 5 bases, V lost 3 bases, and 3 bases had no gene match. Germline V gene lookup returns CDR1 MGHDK and CDR2 SYGVNS. 13 Jbeta primers and 60 Vbeta primers were used for the PCR. The data were produced by immunoSEQ multiplex PCR, yet TCRdb's version contains in-frame clones alone and is incomplete. This table has 90,000 to 110,000 clones, around 72% appearing once. The sequenced sample consisted of PBMCs. The receptor comes from a man aged 30 to 45 in good health and CMV-seronegative. The chain joins TRBV25-1 to TRBJ2-5; 10 nucleotides align to TRBD2. Here the CDR3 reads CASSDRAGGETQYF. CDR3 nucleotide sequence: TGTGCCAGCAGTGACCGAGCGGGAGGGGAGACCCAGTACTTC.